What follows are 13 T cell receptor beta chains derived from one specimen sequenced in a study of cytomegalovirus exposure and HLA in healthy donors. PCR employed 60 Vbeta and 13 Jbeta primers. Data came from immunoSEQ multiplex PCR; TCRdb stores just in-frame clones and leaves some out. The sample records under 200,000 clones, 68% being singletons. Sequenced: PBMCs. Receptor source: a man between 45 and 60 years old in good health and CMV-seronegative.

The gene calls are TRBV19 and TRBJ1-2; 8 bases align to TRBD1. Germline values: CDR1 LNHDA, CDR2 SQIVND (reference sequence). This CDR3 spans 17 amino acids. Trimming at V came to 4 bases and at J to 0 bases, leaving 10 bases not matched to a gene. CDR3 coding DNA: TGTGCCAGTAGTAGCCGGACAGGGCTCCATACTAACTATGGCTACACCTTC. Translation: CASSSRTGLHTNYGYTF.

This clone came up a few times. The CDR3: CASSLEGSSYNEQFF. DNA of the CDR3: TGTGCCAGCAGTTTGGAGGGGAGCTCCTACAATGAGCAGTTCTTC. V and J are TRBV28 and TRBJ2-1, with a weak D call TRBD2 (6 bases). The CDR3 sequence is 15 residues long. Germline CDR1 MDHEN, CDR2 SYDVKM. The ends were cut back, 3 bases at V and 0 bases at J, with 9 bases in the middle.

The J gene is TRBJ2-3, the V gene TRBV5-1, with a tentative D call TRBD1 (5 bases). This CDR3 comprises 14 residues. V shed 5 bases and J shed 3 bases, with 13 bases lying between them. Germline values: CDR1 SGHRS, CDR2 YFSETQ. The CDR3 DNA is TGCGCCAGCAGATTTCTCGCAGGGACAGATACGCAGTATTTT. Its translation is CASRFLAGTDTQYF.

The chain is built from TRBV7-8 and TRBJ1-5, with TRBD1 matching 9 bases. The ends lost 0 bases at V and 7 bases at J; junction bases unmatched: 7. Germline V CDR1 and CDR2: SGHVS, FQNEAQ. The CDR3 extends over 16 amino acids. This CDR3 reads CASSLAQGAWRQPQHF. For the CDR3, the DNA is TGTGCCAGCAGCTTAGCACAGGGGGCGTGGAGGCAGCCCCAGCATTTT.

The J gene is TRBJ1-4, the V gene TRBV7-2; D remains ambiguous. This CDR3 region has 14 residues. Germline lookup yields CDR1 SGHTA and CDR2 FQGNSA. Trimming took off 5 bases at V and 3 bases at J, with 10 bases between the two ends. In DNA, the CDR3 is TGTGCCAGCAGCCCTCAGGTTCCTAATGAAAAACTGTTTTTT. The encoded protein is CASSPQVPNEKLFF.

The count of this clone is one. The chain carries TRBV6-1 and TRBJ2-7, with 10 bases identical to TRBD1. Trimming took 0 bases from V and 3 from J; bases not matched to a gene: 5. CDR1 is MNHNS, CDR2 SASEGT, per germline. This CDR3 has 16 residues. The CDR3: CASSEAPGQGIYEQYF. The DNA for the CDR3 is TGTGCCAGCAGTGAAGCTCCGGGACAGGGGATCTACGAGCAGTACTTC.

This chain links TRBV7-9 with TRBJ1-5, with 7 nucleotides matching TRBD1. The CDR3 length is 13 residues. CDR1 is SEHNR, CDR2 FQNEAQ, per germline (reference sequence). V was clipped by 2 bases and J by 5 bases; unmatched bases: 0. The CDR3 reads CASSLQGDQPQHF. CDR3 coding DNA: TGTGCCAGCAGCTTACAGGGGGATCAGCCCCAGCATTTT.

V usage is TRBV5-1 and J usage is TRBJ2-7, with D perhaps matching TRBD2 (6 bases). The CDR3 length is 14 residues. CDR1 is SGHRS, CDR2 YFSETQ, per germline. The V end lost 4 bases, the J end lost 3 bases, and 14 bases lay between the germline ends. Here the CDR3 DNA reads TGCGCCAGCAGCACCGACTTGGGAGGCTACGAGCAGTACTTC. Protein sequence: CASSTDLGGYEQYF. Supplemented by reference TRBV5-1 and TRBJ2-7, the full variable domain reads KAGVTQTPRYLIKTRGQQVTLSCSPISGHRSVSWYQQTPGQGLQFLFEYFSETQRNKGNFPGRFSGRQFSNSRSEMNVSTLELGDSALYLCASSTDLGGYEQYFGPGTRLTVT.

The chain is built from TRBV25-1 and TRBJ2-7, with D unresolved. CDR1 and CDR2 (germline): MGHDK, SYGVNS. The V end was cut by 8 bases, the J end by 2 bases, with 10 bases between. The CDR3 extends over 12 amino acids. CDR3 sequence reads: CASGSATYEQYF. The CDR3 DNA reads TGTGCCAGCGGCAGCGCAACCTACGAGCAGTACTTC.

The chain combines TRBV5-1 with TRBJ1-1; D might be TRBD1 (6 bases). The CDR3 runs 16 residues. The germline V gene has CDR1 SGHRS and CDR2 YFSETQ. The ends were cut back, 3 bases at V and 0 bases at J, with 15 bases in the middle. The DNA of the CDR3 is TGCGCCAGCAGCTCGACGCCGGGACATATGAACACTGAAGCTTTCTTT. This translates into CASSSTPGHMNTEAFF.

The CDR3 reads CASSARETQYF. In nucleotides, the CDR3 is TGTGCCAGCAGTGCCAGGGAGACCCAGTACTTC. The chain is built from TRBV6-5 and TRBJ2-5; D not resolved. The CDR3 sequence is 11 residues long. Germline V lookup: CDR1 MNHEY, CDR2 SVGAGI. The V gene lost 5 bases and the J gene lost 5 bases, with 6 bases spanning the gap.

This clone was picked up a small number of times. This chain links TRBV9 with TRBJ2-7, with 9 bases identical to TRBD2. CDR3 length: 15 residues. Trimming removed 3 bases from V and 2 bases from J; junction bases left unmatched: 6. Germline V CDR1 and CDR2: SGDLS, YYNGEE. Written as DNA, the CDR3 is TGTGCCAGCAGCGCCACCGCGGGGGGGGCCTACGAGCAGTACTTC. Amino acids: CASSATAGGAYEQYF.

The CDR3 spells CASSQGAYYEQYF. As DNA, the CDR3 is TGTGCCAGCAGCCAAGGGGCCTACTACGAGCAGTACTTC. This sequence joins TRBV4-2 and TRBJ2-7; D is ambiguous. The germline CDR1 and CDR2 sequences are LGHNA and YNFKEQ. The CDR3 has 13 residues. The V end lost 1 base, the J end lost 3 bases, and 7 bases lay between the germline ends.